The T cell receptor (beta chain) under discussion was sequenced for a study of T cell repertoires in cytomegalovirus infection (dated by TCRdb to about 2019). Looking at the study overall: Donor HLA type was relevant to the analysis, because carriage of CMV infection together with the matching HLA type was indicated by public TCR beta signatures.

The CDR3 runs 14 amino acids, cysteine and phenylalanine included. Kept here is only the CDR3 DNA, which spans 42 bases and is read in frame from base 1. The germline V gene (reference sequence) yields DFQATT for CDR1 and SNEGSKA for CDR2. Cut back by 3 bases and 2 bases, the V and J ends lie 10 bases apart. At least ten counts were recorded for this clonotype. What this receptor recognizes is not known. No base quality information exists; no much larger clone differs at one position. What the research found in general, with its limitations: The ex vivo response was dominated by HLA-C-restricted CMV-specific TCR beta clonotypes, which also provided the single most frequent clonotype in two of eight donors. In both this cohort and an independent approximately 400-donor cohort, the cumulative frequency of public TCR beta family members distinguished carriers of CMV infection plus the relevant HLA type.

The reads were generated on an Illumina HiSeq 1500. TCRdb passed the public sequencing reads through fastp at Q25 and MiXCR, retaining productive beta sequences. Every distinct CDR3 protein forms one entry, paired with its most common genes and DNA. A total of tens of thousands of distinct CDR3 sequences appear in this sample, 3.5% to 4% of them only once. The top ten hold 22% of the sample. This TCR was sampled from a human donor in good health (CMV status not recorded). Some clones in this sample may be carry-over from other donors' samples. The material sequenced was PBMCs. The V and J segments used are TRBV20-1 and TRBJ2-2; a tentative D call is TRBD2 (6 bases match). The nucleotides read TGCAGTGCTAGGAGGCGGGGAAACACCGGGGAGCTGTTTTTT. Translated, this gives CSARRRGNTGELFF.